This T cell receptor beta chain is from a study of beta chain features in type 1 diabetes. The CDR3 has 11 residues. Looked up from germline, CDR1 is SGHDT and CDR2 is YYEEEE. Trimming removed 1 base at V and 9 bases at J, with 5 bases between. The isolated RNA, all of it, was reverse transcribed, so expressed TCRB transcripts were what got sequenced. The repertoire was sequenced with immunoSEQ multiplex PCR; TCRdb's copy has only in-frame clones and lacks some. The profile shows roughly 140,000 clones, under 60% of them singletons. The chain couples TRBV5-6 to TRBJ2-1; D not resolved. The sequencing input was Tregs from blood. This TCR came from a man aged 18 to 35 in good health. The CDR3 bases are TGTGCCAGCAGCTTGTTGAGTGAGCAGTTCTTC. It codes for CASSLLSEQFF.